This T cell receptor beta chain came from a study of OX40 agonist ivuxolimab in advanced cancers. Notes on this clone: Its antigen remains unknown.

Clones were read by immunoSEQ multiplex PCR, and TCRdb kept only the in-frame ones, dropping some. The data hold approximately 60,000 clones, with around 93% observed a single time. Whole-study results and caveats: Clonal expansion in partial responders at 0.1-3.0 mg/kg ranked among the lowest. The antigen specificity of the peripheral T cells (those that were expanded) was not determined. Part of the nonresponder group also had normalized T-cell clonal expansion that was low. Clonal expansion from baseline to week 6 occurred in both CD4+ and CD8+ T cells.

The V gene end was trimmed by 3 bases and the J gene end by 5 bases; junction bases not matched to a gene: 2. The CDR3 is 14 amino acids. Germline V CDR1 and CDR2: SGHRS, YFSETQ. V usage is TRBV5-1 and J usage is TRBJ2-1, with 10 positions matching TRBD2. This TCR derives from an adult with an advanced solid tumor such as melanoma, head and neck, liver or kidney cancer. The sequences come from CD4+ or CD8+ T cells sorted from blood, collected in a trial of the OX40 agonist ivuxolimab. The CDR3, as DNA: TGCGCCAGCAGCTCCGGACTAGCGGACAATGAGCAGTTCTTC. Translating gives CASSSGLADNEQFF. The whole variable domain, filled in from reference TRBV5-1 and TRBJ2-1, reads KAGVTQTPRYLIKTRGQQVTLSCSPISGHRSVSWYQQTPGQGLQFLFEYFSETQRNKGNFPGRFSGRQFSNSRSEMNVSTLELGDSALYLCASSSGLADNEQFFGPGTRLTVL.